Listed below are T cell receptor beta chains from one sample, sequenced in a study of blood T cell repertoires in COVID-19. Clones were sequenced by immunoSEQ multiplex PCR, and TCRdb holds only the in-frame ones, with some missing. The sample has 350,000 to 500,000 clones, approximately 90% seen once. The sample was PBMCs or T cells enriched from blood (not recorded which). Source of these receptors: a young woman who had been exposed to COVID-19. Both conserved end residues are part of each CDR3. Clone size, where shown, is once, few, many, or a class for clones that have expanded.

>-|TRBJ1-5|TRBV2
CASSGTGEPKRHF
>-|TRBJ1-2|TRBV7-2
CASSSRTGDGGYTF
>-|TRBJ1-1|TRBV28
CASTRNRNTEAFF
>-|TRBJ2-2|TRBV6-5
CASSSSSTGNTGELFF
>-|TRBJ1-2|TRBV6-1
CASSEAPSRGYTF
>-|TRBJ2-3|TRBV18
CASSPIGRASGPDTQYF
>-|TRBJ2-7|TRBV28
CASTPPSAASYEQYF
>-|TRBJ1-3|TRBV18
CASSPPMGPSGNTIYF
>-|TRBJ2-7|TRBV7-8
CASSRNVQGYEQYF
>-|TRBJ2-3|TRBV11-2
CASSLRGTDTQYF
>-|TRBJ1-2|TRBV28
CASIGAGLIAIEYGYTF
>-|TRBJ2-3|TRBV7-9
CASSVQTDTQYF
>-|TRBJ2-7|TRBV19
CASRDTSYEQYF
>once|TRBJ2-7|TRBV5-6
CASSRPWSSYEQYF
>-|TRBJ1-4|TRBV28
CASSAQAGTGEKLFF
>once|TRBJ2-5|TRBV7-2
CASSSTGQETQYF
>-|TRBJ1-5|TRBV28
CASSLPGQGGDQPQHF
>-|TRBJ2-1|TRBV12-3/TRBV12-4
CASSDRGGQFF
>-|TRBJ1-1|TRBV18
CASLDNTEAFF
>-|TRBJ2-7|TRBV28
CASSQVAGGSYEQYF
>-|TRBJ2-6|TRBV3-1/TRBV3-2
CASSPSRQGAGANVLTF
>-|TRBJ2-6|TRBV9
CASSPYPRPSSGANVLTF
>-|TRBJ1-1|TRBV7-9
CASSAMTGGTEAFF
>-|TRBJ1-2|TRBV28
CASRGGGNYGYTF
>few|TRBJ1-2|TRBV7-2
CASSLGTGGSYGYTF
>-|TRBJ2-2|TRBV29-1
CSVWTGVNTGELFF
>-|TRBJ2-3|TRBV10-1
CASSGSTGRSDTQYF
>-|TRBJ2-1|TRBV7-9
CASSFITYRGPSSYNEQFF
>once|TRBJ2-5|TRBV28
CASSPIIWQAGSETQYF
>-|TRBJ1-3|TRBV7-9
CASSFTGGESSIYF
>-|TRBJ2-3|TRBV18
CASSLRTSTDTQYF
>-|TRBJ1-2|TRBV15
CATSRDQGLHGGYTF
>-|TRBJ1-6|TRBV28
CASSLFEYRLMAPSPLHF
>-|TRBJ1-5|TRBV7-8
CASSLERVGQPQHF
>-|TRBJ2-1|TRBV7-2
CASSLRVSYNEQFF
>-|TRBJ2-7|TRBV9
CASSVNPGVFYEQYF
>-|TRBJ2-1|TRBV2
CASIFADEQFF
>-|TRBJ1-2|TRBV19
CASSTRDRESFF
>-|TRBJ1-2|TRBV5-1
CASTKNSGNRADYGYTF
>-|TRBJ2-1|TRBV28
CASSILYEQFF
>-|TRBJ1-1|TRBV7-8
CASSLGTGLAFF
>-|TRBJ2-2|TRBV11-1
CASSLGGHITGELFF
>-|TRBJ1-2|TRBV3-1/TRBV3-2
CASSQTTGGYTF
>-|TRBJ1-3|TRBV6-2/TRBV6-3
CASSYTGTQHGNTIYF
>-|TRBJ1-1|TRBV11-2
CASSLGWGSNTEAFF
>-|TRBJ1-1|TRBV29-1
CSVGEGGGLNTEAFF
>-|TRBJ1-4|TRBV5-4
CASSGSWDRGEKLFF
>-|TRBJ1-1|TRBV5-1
CASSSWTGNTEAFF
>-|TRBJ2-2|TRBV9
CASSGDTGELFF
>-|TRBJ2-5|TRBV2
CASRRREAGQETQYF
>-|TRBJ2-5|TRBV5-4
CASSLIGGAHQETQYF
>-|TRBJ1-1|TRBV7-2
CASSFTGLNTEAFF
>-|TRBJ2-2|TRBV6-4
CASSDWGGTGELFF
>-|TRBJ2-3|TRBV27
CASSLSSSGRADTQYF
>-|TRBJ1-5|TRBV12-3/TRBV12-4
CASRRNQPQHF